This is a list of T cell receptor beta chains from one sample in a study of cytomegalovirus exposure and HLA in healthy donors. Data came from immunoSEQ multiplex PCR; TCRdb stores just in-frame clones and leaves some out. Counted here are around 200,000 clones, 83% occurring once; the ten biggest clones make up over 1.5%. Sequenced sample: PBMCs. These TCRs come from a man aged 50 to 60 in good health and CMV-seronegative. Both conserved end residues are part of each CDR3. Fields, in order: D gene, clone size, J gene, V gene, CDR3 DNA, CDR3 protein. A D gene is named only where the DNA matches it firmly. The size of a clone is reported for some rows only, either as once, few or many, or as a class for expanded clones.

d_call: TRBD1; clone_size: NA; j_call: TRBJ2-3; v_call: TRBV5-1; cdr3_nt: TGCGCCAGCAGCTTCTCCGGGACAGGGGGGACAGATACGCAGTATTTT; cdr3_aa: CASSFSGTGGTDTQYF
d_call: NA; clone_size: NA; j_call: TRBJ2-5; v_call: TRBV5-6; cdr3_nt: TGTGCCAGCAGCTTGGCCACGGGACAAGAGACCCAGTACTTC; cdr3_aa: CASSLATGQETQYF
d_call: NA; clone_size: NA; j_call: TRBJ2-1; v_call: TRBV2; cdr3_nt: TGTGCCAGCAGTGACGTACGGTACAATGAGCAGTTCTTC; cdr3_aa: CASSDVRYNEQFF
d_call: NA; clone_size: NA; j_call: TRBJ1-1; v_call: TRBV6-5; cdr3_nt: TGTGCCACCCGGGATAGGGACTACCGGGACACTGAAGCTTTCTTT; cdr3_aa: CATRDRDYRDTEAFF
d_call: TRBD1; clone_size: NA; j_call: TRBJ1-6; v_call: TRBV7-6; cdr3_nt: TGTGCCAGCAGCCCTGGCACAGGGGCGAATAATTCACCCCTCCACTTT; cdr3_aa: CASSPGTGANNSPLHF
d_call: TRBD1; clone_size: NA; j_call: TRBJ2-7; v_call: TRBV7-2; cdr3_nt: TGTGCCAGCAGCTTAGGGGACAGGGGGTACGAGCAGTACTTC; cdr3_aa: CASSLGDRGYEQYF
d_call: TRBD1; clone_size: NA; j_call: TRBJ2-1; v_call: TRBV19; cdr3_nt: TGTGCCAGTAGACCTCCGGGACAGCGATCGTACAATGAGCAGTTCTTC; cdr3_aa: CASRPPGQRSYNEQFF
d_call: NA; clone_size: NA; j_call: TRBJ1-1; v_call: TRBV4-3; cdr3_nt: TGCGCCAGCAGCCAAAAATCGGGTGAAGCTTTCTTT; cdr3_aa: CASSQKSGEAFF
d_call: NA; clone_size: NA; j_call: TRBJ2-2; v_call: TRBV6-6; cdr3_nt: TGTGCCAGCAGGAATACCGGGACTTCGAACACCGGGGAGCTGTTTTTT; cdr3_aa: CASRNTGTSNTGELFF
d_call: TRBD1; clone_size: NA; j_call: TRBJ2-7; v_call: TRBV5-1; cdr3_nt: TGCGCCAGCAGCGGGGGGACAGGACATGGGGGCGAGCAGTACTTC; cdr3_aa: CASSGGTGHGGEQYF
d_call: TRBD1; clone_size: once; j_call: TRBJ1-4; v_call: TRBV27; cdr3_nt: TGTGCCAGCAGCCGAGGGACAGGGGGGCTTTTCGAAAAACTGTTTTTT; cdr3_aa: CASSRGTGGLFEKLFF
d_call: TRBD2; clone_size: NA; j_call: TRBJ2-7; v_call: TRBV4-1; cdr3_nt: TGCGCCAGCAGCCAAGCCCTAGCGGGACCCTACGAGCAGTACTTC; cdr3_aa: CASSQALAGPYEQYF
d_call: TRBD2; clone_size: NA; j_call: TRBJ2-7; v_call: TRBV7-9; cdr3_nt: TGTGCCAGCAACACCGGGGGGACCTACGAGCAGTACTTC; cdr3_aa: CASNTGGTYEQYF
d_call: TRBD2; clone_size: NA; j_call: TRBJ2-2; v_call: TRBV11-2; cdr3_nt: TGTGCCAGCAGCCTAGCGGGGGGGCCGGGAACCGGGGAGCTGTTTTTT; cdr3_aa: CASSLAGGPGTGELFF
d_call: NA; clone_size: NA; j_call: TRBJ2-1; v_call: TRBV18; cdr3_nt: TGTGCCAGCTCACCAGCCGTGACTAGTATGTCCTACAATGAGCAGTTCTTC; cdr3_aa: CASSPAVTSMSYNEQFF
d_call: TRBD2; clone_size: NA; j_call: TRBJ2-5; v_call: TRBV13; cdr3_nt: TGTGCCAGCAGCTTTTCCCCCAGGGAGGGCCGGGAGACCCAGTACTTC; cdr3_aa: CASSFSPREGRETQYF
d_call: NA; clone_size: NA; j_call: TRBJ1-1; v_call: TRBV19; cdr3_nt: TGTGCCAGTAGTATAGCGCGGGGCGATGGAGAAGCTTTCTTT; cdr3_aa: CASSIARGDGEAFF
d_call: NA; clone_size: NA; j_call: TRBJ2-5; v_call: TRBV20-1; cdr3_nt: TGCAGTGCTATACGGGGGGAGACCCAGTACTTC; cdr3_aa: CSAIRGETQYF
d_call: NA; clone_size: NA; j_call: TRBJ1-2; v_call: TRBV4-3; cdr3_nt: TGCGCCAGCAGCTCAAGGGGCAGGAGTGGCTACACCTTC; cdr3_aa: CASSSRGRSGYTF
d_call: TRBD1; clone_size: NA; j_call: TRBJ2-7; v_call: TRBV7-2; cdr3_nt: TGTGCCAGCAGCTTAGGGGACAGGGAGTTCTACGAGCAGTACTTC; cdr3_aa: CASSLGDREFYEQYF